This T cell receptor (beta chain) was captured by sequencing in a study of CD8+CD57+ T cells in acquired aplastic anemia. Study background: Each DNA sample taken from sorted CD4+ and CD8+ cells came to around 3.4 ug on average. Where healthy donors were concerned, CD4+ cells averaged around 9.9 million reads.

CDR3 length equals 13 residues. CDR1 is SGHRS and CDR2 is YFSETQ in the germline V gene. V lost 0 bases to trimming and J lost 1 base, with 4 bases between them. It was genomic DNA that served as the template for profiling TCR beta VDJ and CDR3. TCRdb passed the reads through MiXCR, listing each CDR3 protein once. The sample includes about 190,000 distinct CDR3 sequences, 54% of them seen just once. On this clonotype itself: The antigen is undetermined.

The study, taken as a whole, reports: Overlap between patients and controls comprised almost 30 CD8+ CDR3 sequences. With respect to CD8+ Simpson's diversity, patients and controls did not differ significantly.

The sequence derives from a human donor in good health, serving as a control. Sequencing was carried out using sorted CD4+, CD8+, or CD8+CD57+ T cells (not recorded which) from PBMCs. The rearrangement uses TRBV5-1 and TRBJ1-1; D gene unclear. The CDR3: CASSLDTNTEAFF. The CDR3 DNA is TGCGCCAGCAGCTTGGACACGAACACTGAAGCTTTCTTT.